This entry concerns a single TCR beta chain. Its antigen is still unknown. Base qualities are missing; no much larger clone stands one base away. This record comes from a study of cytomegalovirus exposure and HLA in healthy donors (dated by TCRdb to about 2017). Broadly, across the study: According to an earlier analysis of around 600 of the donors, roughly 180 million T cells yielded roughly 110 million unique TCR beta sequences and approximately 300 Gb of sequence data. An early release that covered 500 to 800 HLA-typed donors contained about 290 gigabases of sequencing data and tens of millions of unique TCR sequences. Of the 300 to 450 genotyped donors, 65% to 90% fell in the genetic ancestry cluster associated with self-reported Caucasian donors. The aim of the study was to test whether cataloging public T cell receptors could identify signatures of past pathogen exposure. The study profiled the T cell repertoires of hundreds of subjects by immunosequencing and related them to cytomegalovirus serostatus. A separate validation cohort of 100 to 150 different subjects was used in addition to the 666-subject first cohort. To predict cytomegalovirus infection status, the study brought together high-throughput TCR immunosequencing, statistical association of individual TCRs with disease status, and machine learning. To study patterns of TCR occurrence, a later analysis re-analyzed previously published TCR beta repertoires from under 750 donors and added high-resolution HLA genotyping. The later analysis used no new phenotypic data to find candidate immune exposures, relying instead on TCR beta sequences and their occurrence across donors. An earlier analysis of several hundred of the donors used high-throughput TCR beta sequencing to judge whether each TCR beta V gene segment behaved as functional or pseudogenic. Donor age, sex, ethnicity and CMV serostatus were compiled together with the repertoire data. In a later genetic analysis, genome-wide SNP genotypes for about three fifths of the 666 donors were used, and that subset was treated as a discovery cohort. Every repertoire in the discovery cohort had been generated on one and the same sequencing platform. HLA typing included class I and class II loci at four-digit resolution. Typing coverage differed by locus: A, B, C, DRB1 and DQB1 were typed in roughly 620-630 donors, DQA1 in 500 to 550, DPA1 in some 570, and DPB1 in 400 to 480. Roughly 5 DR-DQ haplotypes were handled as single units for association and clustering because linkage in the cohort was strong. Across around 400 genotyped donors of the cohort, an average of about 220,000 unique TCR beta nucleotide sequences per donor were sequenced, and around 20% of those sequences were non-productive.

Libraries were prepared through the immunoSEQ multiplex PCR assay. The multiplex PCR relied on a mix of 60 forward primers for TCR Vbeta segments and 13 reverse primers for TCR Jbeta segments. A multiplex PCR assay on genomic DNA amplified the CDR3 region of rearranged TCR beta genes. The Illumina HiSeq System was used to sequence the amplified TCR beta libraries as 87-base-pair reads. In the authors' own workflow: A later analysis counted tens of millions of unique TCR beta chains across the 650 to 700 repertoires, and 9.5 million to 11 million of these chains were shared by at least two donors. To remove PCR and sequencing errors, raw reads were error-corrected and collapsed into unique sequences using a nearest-neighbor algorithm that merged closely related sequences. Alignment of CDR3 sequences to IMGT reference sequences was used to assign V, D and J gene segments. Each retained sequence needed at least a six-nucleotide match to both a V gene segment and a J gene segment. Rearrangements were classified as productive when the CDR3 lacked stop codons and remained in frame with V and J, and all other rearrangements were classified as non-productive. Following IMGT convention, CDR3 was defined as the stretch from the second conserved V-encoded cysteine up to the conserved J-encoded phenylalanine. In an earlier analysis of approximately 590 of the donors, sequences lacking an unambiguous match to a single V gene segment were excluded. In an earlier analysis of several hundred of the donors, a V segment was called functional when productive rearrangements were above 56.7%, and segregating when the standard deviation between donors exceeded 5%. A statistical classification framework was built for diagnosing cytomegalovirus status from the catalog of TCR beta chain sequences. In a later analysis, V and J genes were assigned by comparing TCR nucleotide sequences against IMGT/GENE-DB human TR gene sequences. Using the TCRdist pipeline, a later analysis assigned CDR3 sequences along with most-parsimonious VDJ recombination scenarios. In a later analysis, each TCR beta chain was defined by its CDR3 amino acid sequence together with its V-gene family, and reads lacking a unique V-gene family were excluded. As a way to deal with suspected cross-contamination and a sequencing artifact, a later analysis dropped more than 500 nucleotide sequences that were highly shared and had low generation probability. In a later analysis, a clonal expansion index was calculated for each public chain from normalized within-repertoire ranks of inferred template counts. In a later analysis, generation probabilities were computed using a VDJ recombination model fitted to out-of-frame rearrangements, and the results were checked against IGoR. A later analysis scored TCR-TCR, TCR-HLA and TCR-CMV co-occurrence with hypergeometric tests, applying a repertoire-size bias correction to TCR pairs. False discovery rates were estimated in a later analysis by permuting HLA or CMV assignments 20 times. In a later analysis, co-occurring TCRs were grouped with DBSCAN, and TCRdist sequence similarity was added when clustering was performed within HLA-allele-positive subsets. Repertoires with fewer than 30,000 or more than 120,000 public chains were left out of co-occurrence clustering, as were four to six repertoires with anomalous nucleotide sharing. The source is immuneACCESS, and TCRdb retained only in-frame sequences with V and J called. Part of the clones is not carried over; for the studies checked, unresolved V genes explain less than half of this, and the remainder is unexplained. From that table come the V and J calls and clone size; the DNA was used to work out D and trimming. The sample table contains 100,000 to 150,000 clones; only one count was recorded for roughly 80% of them. The ten top clones hold 3% to 4% of the sample.

Findings and caveats that apply to the study as a whole: Broadly in line with IMGT annotations, most TCR beta V segments showed up in productive rearrangements about 87% or about 30% of the time in an earlier analysis of about 500 of the donors. A further reported finding was that TCR beta sequences accurately predicted the HLA-A and HLA-B alleles for most subjects in the first cohort. A cluster of highly shared sequence variants was judged likely to represent a technical artifact of the sequencing pipeline. A later analysis found that most CMV-associated TCR beta chains appeared HLA-restricted, with HLA associations seemingly driven largely by CMV exposure. Immune exposure information for the cohort was limited to CMV serostatus. It was suggested by the authors that the approach could potentially be generalized to other disease states and immunological phenotypes. Because counts were too low, some 16 rarely observed V segments, including chromosome 9 orphons, were excluded from the earlier analysis of 500 to 700 of the donors. A total of 164 TCR beta chains were listed by the study as associated with cytomegalovirus. Across donors, most TCR sequences were observed very rarely, whereas some public TCRs were present in many individuals. According to a later analysis, TCR association rates differed among HLA loci, with DRB1 alleles showing the most associated TCRs and HLA-C alleles showing the fewest. A later analysis reported that several top co-occurrence clusters appeared linked to parvovirus B19, influenza, CMV and Epstein-Barr virus. Three of the identified cytomegalovirus-associated TCR beta chains were confirmed in vitro to be specific for cytomegalovirus antigens. The presence/absence analyses assumed that sequencing depth was roughly uniform across donors, and that assumption may not be true. Because HLA typing was missing for some donors at each locus, association tests included only the typed subset. In a later analysis, around 17,000 TCR beta sequences were associated with specific HLA alleles at a false discovery rate of 0.05. This cohort had only TCR beta chains sequenced, and the lack of alpha or paired-chain data limited which features could be detected. The classifier was reported to diagnose cytomegalovirus status with high specificity and sensitivity in both the original and validation cohorts. Compared with equally common non-associated chains, HLA-associated TCR beta chains in a later analysis were more clonally expanded and had lower generation probabilities. Compared with the roughly 670-donor mean, donors in an Asian-associated ancestry cluster had fewer N-insertions in productive TCRs, according to a later genetic analysis. When HLA alleles, especially DR and DQ, strongly co-occurred, attributing TCR associations to individual alleles was difficult. Linkage disequilibrium might explain the correlated functional status among segregating V segments, but an unknown experimental factor could not be ruled out. An association between a missense DCLRE1C variant and V-gene and J-gene trimming of TCR beta chains was found in a later genetic analysis and replicated in an independent cohort.

The cohort was made up of approximately 700 healthy bone marrow donors. Cohort members were all nominally healthy when sampled, although unrecorded immune exposures were likely present. The donor was CMV seropositive and belonged to the group of 250 to 300 seropositive cohort members. A peripheral blood sample was collected from each donor, and TCR beta sequencing was performed on peripheral blood mononuclear cells. The Qiagen DNeasy Blood Extraction Kit was used to extract genomic DNA from the blood cell samples. Material: PBMCs. The sequence derives from a man in his late teens or twenties in good health and CMV-seropositive.

CDR3 protein: CASKERHLSLGFMNTEAFF. At the DNA level, the sequence is TGTGCCAGTAAGGAAAGACACCTTTCATTGGGTTTTATGAACACTGAAGCTTTCTTT. Rearrangement joined TRBV19 to TRBJ1-1; a confident D gene designation cannot be given. CDR1 is given as LNHDA and CDR2 as SQIVND, both from the germline V gene (reference sequence). V is reduced by 7 bases and J by 0 bases, leaving a spacing of 27 bases between them. Reading from cysteine to phenylalanine, the CDR3 counts 19 amino acids. Only the CDR3 portion is preserved as DNA: 57 bases, with reading frame beginning at the first base.